These 11 T cell receptor beta chains came from one sample sequenced in a study of T-cell reconstitution after alpha-beta-depleted transplantation in children. Preparing the TCRbeta library involved the use of unique molecular identifiers. TCRdb ran MiXCR on the PCR reads and lists one entry per CDR3 protein. The repertoire consists of some 460,000 distinct CDR3 sequences, with 15% to 20% occurring once and the leading ten covering roughly 27%. The sample consisted of PBMCs, mostly from graft donor cells, taken 360 days after TCRalphabeta/CD19-depleted stem cell transplant. These receptors originate from a boy younger than two who had a stem cell transplant for Wiskott-Aldrich syndrome, so the T cells may come from the graft donor.

Only a few counts were recorded for this clonotype. The chain recombines TRBV12-3 or TRBV12-4 with TRBJ2-7, with 13 bases matching TRBD2. This CDR3 comprises 15 residues. Trimming took 6 bases from V and 7 from J; bases not matched to a gene: 9. For the CDR3, the DNA is TGTGCCAGCAGACCCGGGACTAGCGGGGAGAGGGAGCAGTACTTC. Protein sequence: CASRPGTSGEREQYF.

This chain connects TRBV28 to TRBJ1-4; D is unresolved. The V end lost 3 bases, the J end lost 4 bases, and 6 bases lay between the germline ends. CDR3 length: 13 amino acids. CDR1 is MDHEN, CDR2 SYDVKM, per germline. CDR3 coding DNA: TGTGCCAGCAGTTTTACGGGTAATGAAAAACTGTTTTTT. Amino acids: CASSFTGNEKLFF.

This clonotype was picked up a small number of times. DNA for the CDR3: TGCGCCAGCAGTGATAGGCTAGCGGGAAGCGAGCAGTTCTTC. It yields the protein CASSDRLAGSEQFF. This chain uses TRBV10-1 with TRBJ2-1, with 9 bases matching TRBD2. V lost 3 bases, J lost 10 bases, and 7 bases stayed unmatched. CDR1 and CDR2 (germline): WNHNN, SYGVQD (reference sequence). CDR3 length: 14 amino acids.

This rearrangement joins TRBV6-2 or TRBV6-3 to TRBJ2-1, with TRBD2 identical over 12 bases. Looked up from germline, CDR1 is MNHEY and CDR2 is SVGEGT. The V and J ends lost 6 bases and 5 bases, in that order; junction bases with no gene match: 11. This CDR3 contains 17 residues. In DNA, the CDR3 is TGTGCCAGCAGCAGACTAGCGGGAGTGCCGATAGACAATGAGCAGTTCTTC. As protein: CASSRLAGVPIDNEQFF.

The chain uses TRBV2 and TRBJ2-2; the D is unclear. Germline CDR1 SNHLY, CDR2 FYNNEI. The CDR3 runs to 11 residues. V was cut by 7 bases and J by 7 bases, with 7 bases left in between. CDR3 nucleotide sequence: TGTGCCAGCACCTACTACGGGGAGCTGTTTTTT. Translating it yields CASTYYGELFF.

This clonotype was seen more than once but under ten times. The V gene is TRBV7-9, the J gene TRBJ2-3; D gene uncertain. The CDR3 is 14 amino acids. The ends were cut back, 5 bases at V and 2 bases at J, with 11 bases in the middle. Per the germline V gene, CDR1 is SEHNR and CDR2 is FQNEAQ (reference sequence). CDR3 DNA: TGTGCCAGCAGCCCGAGTCCCCCCACAGATACGCAGTATTTT. This translates into CASSPSPPTDTQYF.

This clonotype occurred a few times. V and J are TRBV24-1 and TRBJ2-7, with no clear D. V lost 3 bases and J lost 5, with 16 bases in between. Germline CDR1 is KGHDR and CDR2 is SFDVKD. This CDR3 is 15 amino acids long. The CDR3 is CATSDPTLGRDEQYF. DNA for the CDR3: TGTGCCACCAGTGATCCGACTCTTGGACGGGACGAGCAGTACTTC.

The chain links TRBV19 to TRBJ2-1; possibly TRBD1 or TRBD2 for D (5 bases each). The germline V and J ends were trimmed by 1 base and 4 bases, with 8 bases remaining between them. The V gene's germline CDR1 is LNHDA and CDR2 SQIVND (reference sequence). The CDR3 runs to 14 residues. CDR3 sequence reads: CASSIGGRYNEQFF. DNA of the CDR3: TGTGCCAGTAGTATAGGGGGACGATACAATGAGCAGTTCTTC.

This clonotype was seen a handful of times. The rearrangement joins TRBV18 to TRBJ2-3; no reliable D call. The CDR3 is 15 amino acids. The germline CDR1 and CDR2 sequences are KGHSH and LQKENI. V was cut by 5 bases and J by 1 base, with 13 bases left in between. The CDR3: CASSRHSAGTDTQYF. CDR3 DNA: TGTGCCAGCTCAAGACACTCCGCTGGCACAGATACGCAGTATTTT.

As for this clonotype: The junction does not match germline at one end; this may be a read error. The chain recombines TRBV7-8 with TRBJ2-7; D possibly corresponds to TRBD2 (6 bases). Germline V CDR1 and CDR2: SGHVS, FQNEAQ. The CDR3 contains 11 residues. Here the CDR3 reads CASSLGRESIF. The CDR3 region has the DNA TGTGCCAGCAGCTTAGGGCGGGAATCGATCTTC.

The chain carries TRBV4-1 and TRBJ2-4; no clear D. The V gene lost 1 base and the J gene lost 0 bases, with 13 bases spanning the gap. The CDR3 spans 17 residues. Germline V gene sequence: CDR1 MGHRA, CDR2 YSYEKL. The CDR3 nucleotides are TGCGCCAGCAGCCAAGGGAGCACGGGTACAGCCAAAAACATTCAGTACTTC. The encoded protein is CASSQGSTGTAKNIQYF.